These 5 T cell receptor beta chains came from one sample sequenced in a study of T cells in Graves' hyperthyroidism and ophthalmopathy. RNA transcripts gave rise to amplified TCR beta CDR3 regions. The HTBI primer set drove a first-round RT-PCR of the TCR CDR3. TCRdb redid the calling of the multiplex PCR reads with MiXCR, one entry per CDR3 protein. The sample shows 460,000 or so distinct CDR3 sequences, around 15% of them seen only once. Sequencing was done on a sample of blood. These receptors were taken from a woman under 30 with Graves' hyperthyroidism.

This clonotype appeared many times. V is TRBV30 and J is TRBJ2-7; the D is unclear. This CDR3 spans 13 amino acids. Per germline, CDR1 GTSNPN and CDR2 SVGIG (reference sequence). V lost 2 bases, J lost 3 bases, and 11 bases lay in between. In nucleotides, the CDR3 is TGTGCCTGGAGTTTTACACGGAACTACGAGCAGTACTTC. Its protein is CAWSFTRNYEQYF. The full variable domain, with the rest looked up from reference TRBV30 and TRBJ2-7, is SQTIHQWPATLVQPVGSPLSLECTVEGTSNPNLYWYRQAAGRGLQLLFYSVGIGQISSEVPQNLSASRPQDRQFILSSKKLLLSDSGFYLCAWSFTRNYEQYFGPGTRLTVT.

This clonotype was picked up many times. V usage is TRBV12-3 or TRBV12-4 and J usage is TRBJ2-2; no firm D call. The CDR3 contains 14 residues. V lost 6 bases, J lost 1 base, and 9 bases lay in between. CDR3 nucleotides: TGTGCCAGCAGGCGTAACAGGAACACCGGGGAGCTGTTTTTT. Translation gives CASRRNRNTGELFF.

This clonotype was observed at least ten times. This sequence joins TRBV6-6 and TRBJ2-1; 9 nucleotides match TRBD2. Unmatched junction bases numbered 9, after V lost 2 bases and J lost 10 bases. The CDR3 loop spans 15 amino acids. The germline gives CDR1 MNHNY, CDR2 SVGAGI (reference sequence). DNA of the CDR3: TGTGCCAGCAGTTACGAGACTAGCGGTCCTGGGGAGCAGTTCTTC. It is translated as CASSYETSGPGEQFF.

This clonotype was detected only a few times. The chain recombines TRBV4-2 with TRBJ2-1; 9 nucleotides match TRBD2. Germline CDR1 and CDR2: LGHNA and YNFKEQ. The V gene end was trimmed by 3 bases and the J gene end by 10 bases; junction bases not matched to a gene: 19. The CDR3 is made up of 18 amino acids. The CDR3 loop reads CASSHDGGSGSRGREQFF. For the CDR3, the DNA is TGTGCCAGCAGCCACGACGGGGGTAGCGGGAGTAGAGGGAGGGAGCAGTTCTTC.

There are many counts of this clonotype. This chain links TRBV2 with TRBJ1-2; D gene uncertain. Germline values: CDR1 SNHLY, CDR2 FYNNEI. This CDR3 is 14 amino acids long. V gave up 1 base and J gave up 4 bases, with 10 bases separating them. The CDR3 protein is CASSEDRDPYGYTF. CDR3 DNA: TGTGCCAGCAGTGAAGACAGAGATCCCTATGGCTACACCTTC.